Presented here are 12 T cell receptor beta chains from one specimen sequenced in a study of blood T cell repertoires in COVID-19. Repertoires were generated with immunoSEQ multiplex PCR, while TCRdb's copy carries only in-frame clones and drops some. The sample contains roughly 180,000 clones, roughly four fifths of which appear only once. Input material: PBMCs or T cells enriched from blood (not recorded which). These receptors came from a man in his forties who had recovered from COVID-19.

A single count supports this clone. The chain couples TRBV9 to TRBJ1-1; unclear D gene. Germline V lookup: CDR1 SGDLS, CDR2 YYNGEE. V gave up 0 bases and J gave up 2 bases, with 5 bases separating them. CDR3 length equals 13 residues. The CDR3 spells CASSVGPNTEAFF. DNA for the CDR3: TGTGCCAGCAGCGTAGGGCCAAACACTGAAGCTTTCTTT.

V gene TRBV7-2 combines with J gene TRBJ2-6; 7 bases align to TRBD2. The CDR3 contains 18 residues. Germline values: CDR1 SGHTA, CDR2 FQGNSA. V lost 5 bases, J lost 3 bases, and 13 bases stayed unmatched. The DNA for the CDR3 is TGTGCCAGCAGCCCAATCGGGGGGTGGGGCCTTGGGGCCAACGTCCTGACTTTC. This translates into CASSPIGGWGLGANVLTF.

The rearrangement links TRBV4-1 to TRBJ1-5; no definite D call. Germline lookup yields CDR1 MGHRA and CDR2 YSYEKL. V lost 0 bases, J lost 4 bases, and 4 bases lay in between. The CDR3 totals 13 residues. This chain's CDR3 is CASSQDLNQPQHF. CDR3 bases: TGCGCCAGCAGCCAAGATCTGAATCAGCCCCAGCATTTT.

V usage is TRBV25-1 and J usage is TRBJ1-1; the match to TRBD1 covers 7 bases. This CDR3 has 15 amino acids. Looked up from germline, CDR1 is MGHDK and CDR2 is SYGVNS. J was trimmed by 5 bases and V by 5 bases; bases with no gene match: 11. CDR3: CASSPGPGQPTEAFF. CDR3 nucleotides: TGTGCCAGCAGTCCAGGACCGGGACAGCCTACTGAAGCTTTCTTT.

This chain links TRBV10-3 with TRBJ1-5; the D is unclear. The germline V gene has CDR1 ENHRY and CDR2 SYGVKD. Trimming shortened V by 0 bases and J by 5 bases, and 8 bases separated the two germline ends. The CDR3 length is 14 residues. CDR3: CAISESGGYQPQHF. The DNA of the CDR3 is TGTGCCATCAGTGAGTCCGGAGGTTATCAGCCCCAGCATTTT.

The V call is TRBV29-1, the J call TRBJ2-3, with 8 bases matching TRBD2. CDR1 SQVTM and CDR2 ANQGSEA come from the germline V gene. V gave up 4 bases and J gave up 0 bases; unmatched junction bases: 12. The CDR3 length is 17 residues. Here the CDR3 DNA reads TGCAGCGTTGGGGGGACTAGTCTTACCTTTAGCACAGATACGCAGTATTTT. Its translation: CSVGGTSLTFSTDTQYF.

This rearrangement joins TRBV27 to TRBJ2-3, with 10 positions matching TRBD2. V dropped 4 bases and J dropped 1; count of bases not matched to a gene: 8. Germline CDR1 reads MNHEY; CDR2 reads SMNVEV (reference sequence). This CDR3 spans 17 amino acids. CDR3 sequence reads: CASSWLLAGSGTDTQYF. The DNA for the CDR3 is TGTGCCAGCAGTTGGCTACTAGCGGGATCGGGCACAGATACGCAGTATTTT.

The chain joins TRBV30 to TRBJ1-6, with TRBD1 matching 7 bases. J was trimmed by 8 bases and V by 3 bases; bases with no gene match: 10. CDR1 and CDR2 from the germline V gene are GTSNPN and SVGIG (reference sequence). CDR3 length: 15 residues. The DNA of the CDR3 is TGTGCCTGGAGCGTAGGGACAGATTTTCATTCACCCCTCCACTTT. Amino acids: CAWSVGTDFHSPLHF.

CDR3 sequence reads: CASGPGREGSNEQFF. CDR3 sequence (DNA): TGTGCTAGTGGTCCCGGGCGGGAAGGAAGCAATGAGCAGTTCTTC. The rearrangement joins TRBV12-5 to TRBJ2-1; TRBD2 is a possible D gene (6 bases). In germline, CDR1 is LGHNT, CDR2 FRNRAP. The CDR3 is made up of 15 amino acids. Trimming stripped 5 bases from V and 6 bases from J, with 17 bases between.

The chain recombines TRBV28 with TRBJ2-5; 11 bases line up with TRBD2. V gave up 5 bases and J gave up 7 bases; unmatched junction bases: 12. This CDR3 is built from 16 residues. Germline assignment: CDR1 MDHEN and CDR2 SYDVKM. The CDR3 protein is CASSALAGGPKVTQYF. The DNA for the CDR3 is TGTGCCAGCAGTGCGTTAGCGGGAGGGCCGAAGGTGACCCAGTACTTC.

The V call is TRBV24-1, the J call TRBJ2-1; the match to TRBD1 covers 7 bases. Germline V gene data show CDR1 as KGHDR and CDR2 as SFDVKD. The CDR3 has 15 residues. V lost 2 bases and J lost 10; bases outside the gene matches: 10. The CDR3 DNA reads TGTGCCACCAGTGATTCGCGGACAGGCGAGGTAGAGCAGTTCTTC. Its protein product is CATSDSRTGEVEQFF.

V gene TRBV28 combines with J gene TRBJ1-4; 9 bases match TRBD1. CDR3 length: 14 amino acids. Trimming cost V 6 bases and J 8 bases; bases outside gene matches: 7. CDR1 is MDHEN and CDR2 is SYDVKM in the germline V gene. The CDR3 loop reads CASSPGQGREKLFF. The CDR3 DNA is TGTGCCAGCAGCCCGGGACAGGGAAGGGAAAAACTGTTTTTT.